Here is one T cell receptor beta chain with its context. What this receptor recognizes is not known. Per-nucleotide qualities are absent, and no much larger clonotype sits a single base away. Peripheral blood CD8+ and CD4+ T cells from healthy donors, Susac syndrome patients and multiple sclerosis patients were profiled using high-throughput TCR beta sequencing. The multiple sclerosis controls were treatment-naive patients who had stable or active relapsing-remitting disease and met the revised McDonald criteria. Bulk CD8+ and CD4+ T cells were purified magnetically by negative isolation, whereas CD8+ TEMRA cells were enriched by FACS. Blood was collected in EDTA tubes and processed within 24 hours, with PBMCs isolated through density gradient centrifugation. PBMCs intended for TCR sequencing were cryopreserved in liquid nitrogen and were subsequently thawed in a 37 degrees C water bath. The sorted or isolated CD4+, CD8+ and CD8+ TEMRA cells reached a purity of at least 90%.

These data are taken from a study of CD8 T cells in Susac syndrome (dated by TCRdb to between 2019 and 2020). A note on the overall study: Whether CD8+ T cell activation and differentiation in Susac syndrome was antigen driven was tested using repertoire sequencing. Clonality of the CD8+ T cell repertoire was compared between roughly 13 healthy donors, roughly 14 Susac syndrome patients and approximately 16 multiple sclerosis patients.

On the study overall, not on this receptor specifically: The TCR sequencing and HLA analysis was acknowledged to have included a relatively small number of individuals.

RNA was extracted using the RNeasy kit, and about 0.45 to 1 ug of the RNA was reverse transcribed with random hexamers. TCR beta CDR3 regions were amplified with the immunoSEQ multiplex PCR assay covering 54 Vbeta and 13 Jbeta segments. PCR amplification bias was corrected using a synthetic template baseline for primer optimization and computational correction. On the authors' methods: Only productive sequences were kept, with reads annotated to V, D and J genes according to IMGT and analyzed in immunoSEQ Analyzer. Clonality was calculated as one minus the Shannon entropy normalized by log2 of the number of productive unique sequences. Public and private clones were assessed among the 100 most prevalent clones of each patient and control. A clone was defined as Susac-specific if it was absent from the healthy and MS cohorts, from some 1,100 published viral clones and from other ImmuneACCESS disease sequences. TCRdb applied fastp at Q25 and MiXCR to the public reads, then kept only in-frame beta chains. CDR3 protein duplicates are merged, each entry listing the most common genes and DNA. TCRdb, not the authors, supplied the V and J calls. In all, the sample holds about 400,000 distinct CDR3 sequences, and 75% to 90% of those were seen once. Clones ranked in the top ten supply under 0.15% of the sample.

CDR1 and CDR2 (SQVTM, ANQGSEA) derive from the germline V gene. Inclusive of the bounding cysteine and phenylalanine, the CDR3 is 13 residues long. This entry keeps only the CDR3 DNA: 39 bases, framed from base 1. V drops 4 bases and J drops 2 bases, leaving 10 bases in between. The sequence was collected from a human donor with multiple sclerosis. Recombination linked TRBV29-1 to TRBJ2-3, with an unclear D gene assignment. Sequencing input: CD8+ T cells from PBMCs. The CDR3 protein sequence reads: CSVAERSTDTQYF. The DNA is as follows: TGCAGCGTTGCTGAGCGATCCACAGATACGCAGTATTTT.